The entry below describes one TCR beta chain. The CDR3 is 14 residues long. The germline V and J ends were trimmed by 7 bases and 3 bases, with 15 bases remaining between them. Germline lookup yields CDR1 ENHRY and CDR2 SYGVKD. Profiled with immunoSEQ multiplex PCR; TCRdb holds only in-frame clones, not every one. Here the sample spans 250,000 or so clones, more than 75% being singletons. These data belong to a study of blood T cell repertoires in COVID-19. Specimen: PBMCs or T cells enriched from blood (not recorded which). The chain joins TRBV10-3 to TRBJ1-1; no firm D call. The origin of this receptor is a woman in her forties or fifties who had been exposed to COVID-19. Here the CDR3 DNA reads TGTGCCATCATGAACGGAGGGTTGGACACTGAAGCTTTCTTT. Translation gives CAIMNGGLDTEAFF.